The clone carrying this T cell receptor beta chain was recorded a few times. No antigen is known for it. This specimen comes from a study of T-cell memory formation after mild COVID-19. Study summary: TCR clusters were largely donor specific.

J lost 3 bases, V lost 0 bases, and 4 bases had no gene match. Germline loops: CDR1 SGHRS, CDR2 YFSETQ. The CDR3 contains 15 residues. TCRdb passed the 5' RACE reads through MiXCR, listing each CDR3 protein once. The sample includes 450,000 to 650,000 distinct CDR3 sequences, around 17% seen only once; the top ten take 12%. Study-wide results and caveats: SARS-CoV-2 specificity was not confirmed for second-wave clones peaking on day 37. Balance between CD4 and CD8 was seen in clones contracting day 15 to 85, and a CD4+ lean was seen in later expanders. Certain responding clones were present in pre-infection memory, suggesting participation of cross-reactive memory.

The chain combines TRBV5-1 with TRBJ2-3; 7 bases are shared with TRBD1. The specimen was PBMCs or a T cell subset sorted from them (not recorded which). This clonotype was sampled from an adult woman who had mild COVID-19 (a few samples of this study predate the infection). Cell type and time point are not known. CDR3 loop: CASSLVGGETDTQYF. CDR3 DNA sequence: TGCGCCAGCAGCTTGGTAGGGGGCGAAACAGATACGCAGTATTTT.